This T cell receptor (beta chain) stems from a study of spatial heterogeneity in lung cancer. Study context: A unique TCR and UMI combination showed up more than ten times in raw reads, on average.

The time point denotes: sample taken at primary tumor resection. Whole RNA from tumor, nontumor lung or frozen PBMC was sequenced unsorted. This clonotype was seen many times. There are 15 residues in the CDR3. V was pared by 4 bases and J by 2 bases, with 15 bases between. The germline gives CDR1 LNHDA, CDR2 SQIVND (reference sequence). MiXCR, applied by TCRdb to the 5' RACE reads, yields one record per CDR3 protein. The sample contains around 60,000 distinct CDR3 sequences, 8.4% of which appear only once. J is TRBJ2-7 and V is TRBV19; tentative D call: TRBD1 (6 bases). The starting material was PBMCs, obtained at surgery. This sequence originates from a female donor with early-stage non-small cell lung cancer. The CDR3 is CASSSCSRGTYEQYV. The CDR3 DNA reads as TGTGCCAGTAGTAGTTGCAGTAGGGGGACCTACGAGCAGTACGTC.